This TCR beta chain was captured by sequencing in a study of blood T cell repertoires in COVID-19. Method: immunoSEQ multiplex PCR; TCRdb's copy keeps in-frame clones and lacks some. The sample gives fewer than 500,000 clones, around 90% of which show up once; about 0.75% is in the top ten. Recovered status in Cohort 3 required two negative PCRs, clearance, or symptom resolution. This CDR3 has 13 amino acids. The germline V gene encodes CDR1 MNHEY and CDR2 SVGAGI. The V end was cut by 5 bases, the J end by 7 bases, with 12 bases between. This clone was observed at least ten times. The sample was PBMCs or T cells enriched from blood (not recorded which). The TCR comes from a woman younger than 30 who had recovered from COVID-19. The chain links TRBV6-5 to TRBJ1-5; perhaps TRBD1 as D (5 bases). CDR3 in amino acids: CASSPDRDQPQHF. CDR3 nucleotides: TGTGCCAGCAGTCCCGACAGAGACCAGCCCCAGCATTTT.